The 21 T cell receptor beta chains reported below all come from one sample, sequenced in a study of cytomegalovirus exposure and HLA in healthy donors. Primers: 60 Vbeta forward and 13 Jbeta reverse. The table came from immunoSEQ multiplex PCR; TCRdb's copy has only in-frame clones and leaves some out. The sample comprises about 150,000 clones, around three quarters of which are singletons, and 1.5% to 2% rests with the top ten. Sequencing was performed on PBMCs. The receptors here all came from a woman between 40 and 55 years old in good health and CMV-seronegative.

The chain links TRBV6-6 to TRBJ2-2; 7 positions match TRBD1. Germline V gene data show CDR1 as MNHNY and CDR2 as SVGAGI (reference sequence). With V trimmed by 7 bases and J by 6 bases, 11 bases remained unmatched. The CDR3 is 15 amino acids. The CDR3 protein is CASKRGPTVPGELFF. The CDR3 DNA reads as TGTGCCAGCAAGAGGGGGCCTACGGTCCCCGGGGAGCTGTTTTTT.

This clone occurred a few times. The chain employs TRBV6-4 and TRBJ2-2; 8 bases are shared with TRBD2. The CDR3 spans 16 residues. Unmatched junction bases numbered 5, after V lost 4 bases and J lost 1 base. Germline V gene data show CDR1 as MRHNA and CDR2 as SNTAGT. The CDR3 here is CASSGSLAGNTGELFF. In DNA form, the CDR3 reads TGTGCCAGCAGTGGTAGTCTAGCGGGGAACACCGGGGAGCTGTTTTTT.

In this sample, this clone turned up a few times. The chain recombines TRBV6-6 with TRBJ1-1; D is perhaps TRBD1 (6 bases). V gave up 4 bases and J gave up 1 base, with 7 bases separating them. CDR3 size: 13 residues. Germline-derived CDR1 and CDR2 are MNHNY and SVGAGI (reference sequence). CDR3 region: CASSWTANTEAFF. In nucleotides, the CDR3 is TGTGCCAGCAGTTGGACAGCGAACACTGAAGCTTTCTTT.

There are a few counts of this clone. V is TRBV28 and J is TRBJ1-5; 9 nucleotides line up with TRBD1. V was clipped by 4 bases and J by 6 bases; unmatched bases: 10. Germline V CDR1 and CDR2: MDHEN, SYDVKM. The CDR3 runs 16 residues. For the CDR3, the DNA is TGTGCCAGCAGTTCGTTTTGGACAGGGGTAACTCAGCCCCAGCATTTT. Translated, it gives CASSSFWTGVTQPQHF.

CDR3 nucleotides: TGTGCCAGCAGTGCGGGACAGGGTGGCCGTGGCTACACCTTC. Translating it yields CASSAGQGGRGYTF. The chain has TRBV6-1 and TRBJ1-2; 9 bases agree with TRBD1. The ends lost 4 bases at V and 7 bases at J; junction bases unmatched: 7. Germline loops: CDR1 MNHNS, CDR2 SASEGT. The CDR3 totals 14 residues.

The chain couples TRBV14 to TRBJ2-5; maybe TRBD2 (6 bases). The CDR3 is 15 residues long. In germline, CDR1 is SGHDN, CDR2 FVKESK. Trimming removed 1 base from V and 3 bases from J, with 12 bases in between. The CDR3 nucleotides are TGTGCCAGCAGCCAAGGGGTAGCGGATAAAGAGACCCAGTACTTC. Protein sequence: CASSQGVADKETQYF.

The chain has TRBV6-5 and TRBJ1-1; 10 bases are shared with TRBD1. The J segment lost 4 bases and the V segment lost 10 bases, leaving 12 bases of the junction unmatched. The CDR3 contains 15 residues. Germline V lookup: CDR1 MNHEY, CDR2 SVGAGI. CDR3 loop: CATTRGGQGTTEAFF. As DNA, the CDR3 is TGTGCCACCACCAGGGGGGGACAGGGGACCACTGAAGCTTTCTTT.

The rearrangement links TRBV7-9 to TRBJ1-2; TRBD1 matches 10 bases. Germline V gene sequence: CDR1 SEHNR, CDR2 FQNEAQ (reference sequence). The trim removed 2 bases at V and 8 bases at J, leaving 5 bases unmatched. CDR3 length: 14 residues. CDR3 nucleotides: TGTGCCAGCAGCTTACGACAGGGGGCAGGAGGCTACACCTTC. Its protein product is CASSLRQGAGGYTF.

Regarding this clone: The junction departs from germline at one end; a sequencing error may be responsible. Distinct nucleotide sequences in the sample also encode this CDR3. The chain has TRBV19 and TRBJ1-1; no clear D gene. The length of the CDR3 is 14 residues. The germline CDR1 and CDR2 sequences are LNHDA and SQIVND (reference sequence). The CDR3 DNA reads TGTGCCAGTACAGAAGACCGCGGGAACACTGAAGCCTTCTTT. Residues: CASTEDRGNTEAFF.

This clone was seen a handful of times. V and J are TRBV6-1 and TRBJ2-1; the match to TRBD2 covers 8 bases. This CDR3 spans 16 amino acids. The germline V gene has CDR1 MNHNS and CDR2 SASEGT. Trimming took 0 bases from V and 2 from J; bases not matched to a gene: 3. This chain's CDR3 is CASSEALAEAYNEQFF. CDR3 in DNA: TGTGCCAGCAGTGAAGCACTAGCGGAAGCCTACAATGAGCAGTTCTTC.

This chain joins TRBV15 and TRBJ1-1; D is perhaps TRBD1 (5 bases). From germline, CDR1 is LNHNV and CDR2 YYDKDF (reference sequence). V lost 3 bases and J 5 bases, leaving 13 bases between the germline ends. This CDR3 region has 14 residues. The CDR3 sequence is CATSSGGVRTEAFF. In DNA form, the CDR3 reads TGTGCCACCAGCAGTGGGGGGGTTAGGACTGAAGCTTTCTTT.

The chain uses TRBV4-1 and TRBJ2-5; 8 bases are a match to TRBD1. V gave up 3 bases and J gave up 5 bases; unmatched junction bases: 8. The CDR3 has 15 residues. CDR1 MGHRA and CDR2 YSYEKL come from the germline V gene. CDR3 bases: TGCGCCAGCAGCCAGGACAGGGCCCCAGGGGAGACCCAGTACTTC. This sequence encodes CASSQDRAPGETQYF.

This chain links TRBV30 with TRBJ2-1, with TRBD2 matching over 9 bases. Trimming took 2 bases from V and 9 from J; bases not matched to a gene: 14. CDR3 length equals 16 residues. From germline, CDR1 is GTSNPN and CDR2 SVGIG (reference sequence). CDR3 in amino acids: CAWSLEAGGPSVEQFF. The DNA of the CDR3 is TGTGCCTGGAGTCTGGAGGCGGGAGGGCCCTCAGTTGAGCAGTTCTTC.

J is TRBJ1-1 and V is TRBV7-2; D possibly corresponds to TRBD1 (5 bases). V was trimmed by 1 base and J by 5 bases, leaving 8 bases between them. This CDR3 is 13 amino acids long. Germline-derived CDR1 and CDR2 are SGHTA and FQGNSA. DNA for the CDR3: TGTGCCAGCAGCTTAGTAGGGGATACTGAAGCTTTCTTT. Residues: CASSLVGDTEAFF.

This clone was observed a few times. The CDR3 here is CASSPPAGSDTQYF. The CDR3 DNA sequence: TGTGCCAGCAGCCCCCCGGCAGGGTCGGATACGCAGTATTTT. V usage is TRBV7-9 and J usage is TRBJ2-3; possibly TRBD1 for D (5 bases). Germline loops: CDR1 SEHNR, CDR2 FQNEAQ (reference sequence). Trimming cost V 5 bases and J 6 bases, with 15 bases left between them. The CDR3 extends over 14 amino acids.

This chain links TRBV7-9 with TRBJ1-2; D is ambiguous. Germline-derived CDR1 and CDR2 are SEHNR and FQNEAQ (reference sequence). The CDR3 spans 15 residues. V lost 5 bases and J lost 4, with 17 bases in between. The DNA for the CDR3 is TGTGCCAGCAGCCTACGTCGGCCTCTAGGCTATGGCTACACCTTC. This gives the protein CASSLRRPLGYGYTF.

The chain has TRBV11-3 and TRBJ2-3; TRBD1 aligns across 7 bases. V shed 5 bases and J 6 bases; nucleotides not matched to a gene: 11. This CDR3 has 15 residues. Germline V gene sequence: CDR1 SGHNT, CDR2 YENEEA. CDR3 sequence (DNA): TGTGCCAGCAGCCCTGGGCAGGGGGTCCGGGATACGCAGTATTTT. It encodes CASSPGQGVRDTQYF.

The chain joins TRBV30 to TRBJ1-5; no firm D call. The ends were cut back, 1 base at V and 6 bases at J, with 22 bases in the middle. The CDR3 runs 17 residues. Germline CDR1 reads GTSNPN; CDR2 reads SVGIG (reference sequence). The CDR3 DNA sequence: TGTGCCTGGAGTGCCGGGGTCGGCTCTCTGGATGTTCAGCCCCAGCATTTT. Encoded protein: CAWSAGVGSLDVQPQHF.

CDR3 DNA sequence: TGTGCCAGCAGCTTAGCGGGACAGGGGGAAGCTTTCTTT. Amino acid sequence: CASSLAGQGEAFF. The chain combines TRBV7-9 with TRBJ1-1; TRBD1 matches at 10 bases. After removal of 0 bases from V and 8 bases from J, the junction contained 0 bases not matched to a gene. The germline V gene has CDR1 SEHNR and CDR2 FQNEAQ (reference sequence). The CDR3 is 13 residues long.

This clone was seen once. The genes are TRBV5-4 and TRBJ2-7, with 9 bases fitting TRBD1. J lost 2 bases, V lost 4 bases, and 4 bases had no gene match. Germline V gene data show CDR1 as SGHNT and CDR2 as YYREEE (reference sequence). The CDR3 extends over 14 amino acids. The CDR3 DNA follows: TGTGCCAGCAGCCCAGGGACAGGGCCCTACGAGCAGTACTTC. Protein sequence: CASSPGTGPYEQYF.

This chain links TRBV10-2 with TRBJ1-1; D call uncertain. V dropped 4 bases and J dropped 5 bases, with 11 bases sitting between them. The CDR3 is made up of 13 amino acids. CDR1 and CDR2 (germline): WSHSY, SAAADI. In nucleotides, the CDR3 is TGCGCCAGCAGTGGCAACAGTGGGACTGAAGCTTTCTTT. Residues: CASSGNSGTEAFF.